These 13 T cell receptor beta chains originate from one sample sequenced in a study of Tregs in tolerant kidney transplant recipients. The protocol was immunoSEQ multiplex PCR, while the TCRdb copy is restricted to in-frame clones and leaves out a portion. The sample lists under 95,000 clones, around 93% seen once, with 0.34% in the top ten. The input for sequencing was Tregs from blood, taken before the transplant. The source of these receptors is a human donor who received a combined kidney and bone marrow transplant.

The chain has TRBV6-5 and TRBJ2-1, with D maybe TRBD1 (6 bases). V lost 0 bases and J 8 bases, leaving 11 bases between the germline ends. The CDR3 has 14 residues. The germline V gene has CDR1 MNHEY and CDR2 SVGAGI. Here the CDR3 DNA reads TGTGCCAGCAGTTACTCTTTACAGGGTTATGAGCAGTTCTTC. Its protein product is CASSYSLQGYEQFF.

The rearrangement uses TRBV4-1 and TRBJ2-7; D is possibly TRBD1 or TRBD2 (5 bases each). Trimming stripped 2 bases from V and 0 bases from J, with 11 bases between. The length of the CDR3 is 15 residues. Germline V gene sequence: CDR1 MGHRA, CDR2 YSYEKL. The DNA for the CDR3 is TGCGCCAGCAGCCAACGGGACGTAAGCTCCTACGAGCAGTACTTC. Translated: CASSQRDVSSYEQYF.

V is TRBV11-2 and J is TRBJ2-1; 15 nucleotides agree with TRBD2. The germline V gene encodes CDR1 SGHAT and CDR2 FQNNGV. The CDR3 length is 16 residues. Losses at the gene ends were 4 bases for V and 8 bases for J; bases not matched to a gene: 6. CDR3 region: CASSSGTSGRSDEQFF. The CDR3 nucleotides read TGTGCCAGCAGCTCAGGGACTAGCGGGAGGAGCGATGAGCAGTTCTTC.

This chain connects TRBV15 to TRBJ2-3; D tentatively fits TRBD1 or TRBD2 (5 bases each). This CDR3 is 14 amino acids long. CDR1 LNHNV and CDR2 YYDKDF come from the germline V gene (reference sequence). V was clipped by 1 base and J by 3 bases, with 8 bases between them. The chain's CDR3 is CATSRGGRTDTQYF. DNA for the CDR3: TGTGCCACCAGCAGAGGGGGACGGACAGATACGCAGTATTTT.

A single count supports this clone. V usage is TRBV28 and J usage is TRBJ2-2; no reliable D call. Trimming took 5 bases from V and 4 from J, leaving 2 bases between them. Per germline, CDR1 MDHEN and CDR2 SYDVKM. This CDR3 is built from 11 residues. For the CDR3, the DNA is TGTGCCAGCAGTGGCACCGGGGAGCTGTTTTTT. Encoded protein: CASSGTGELFF.

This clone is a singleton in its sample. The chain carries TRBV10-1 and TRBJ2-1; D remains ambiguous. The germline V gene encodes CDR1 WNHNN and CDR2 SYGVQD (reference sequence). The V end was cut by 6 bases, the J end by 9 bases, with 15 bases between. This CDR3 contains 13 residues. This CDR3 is CASRDPNGIEQFF. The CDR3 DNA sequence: TGCGCCAGCAGGGATCCCAATGGGATTGAGCAGTTCTTC.

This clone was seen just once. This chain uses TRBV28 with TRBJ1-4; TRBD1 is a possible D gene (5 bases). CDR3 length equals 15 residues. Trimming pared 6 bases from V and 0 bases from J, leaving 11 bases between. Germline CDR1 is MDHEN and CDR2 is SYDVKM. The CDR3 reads CASSLGQATNEKLFF. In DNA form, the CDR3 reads TGTGCCAGCAGCCTGGGGCAGGCAACTAATGAAAAACTGTTTTTT. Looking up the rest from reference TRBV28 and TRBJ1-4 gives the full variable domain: DVKVTQSSRYLVKRTGEKVFLECVQDMDHENMFWYRQDPGLGLRLIYFSYDVKMKEKGDIPEGYSVSREKKERFSLILESASTNQTSMYLCASSLGQATNEKLFFGSGTQLSVL.

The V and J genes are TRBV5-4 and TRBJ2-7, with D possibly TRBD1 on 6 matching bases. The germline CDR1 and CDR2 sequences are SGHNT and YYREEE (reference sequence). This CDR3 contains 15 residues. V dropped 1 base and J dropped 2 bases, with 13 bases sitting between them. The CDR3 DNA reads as TGTGCCAGCAGCTTGCCCAGGGGAACCGCCTACGAGCAGTACTTC. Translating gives CASSLPRGTAYEQYF. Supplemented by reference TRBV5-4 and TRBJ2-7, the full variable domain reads ETGVTQSPTHLIKTRGQQVTLRCSSQSGHNTVSWYQQALGQGPQFIFQYYREEENGRGNFPPRFSGLQFPNYSSELNVNALELDDSALYLCASSLPRGTAYEQYFGPGTRLTVT.

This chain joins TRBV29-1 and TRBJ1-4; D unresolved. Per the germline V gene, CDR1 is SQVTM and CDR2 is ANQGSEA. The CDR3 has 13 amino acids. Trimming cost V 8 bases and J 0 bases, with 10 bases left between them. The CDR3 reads CSCLGATNEKLFF. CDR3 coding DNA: TGCAGCTGTTTGGGAGCAACTAATGAAAAACTGTTTTTT.

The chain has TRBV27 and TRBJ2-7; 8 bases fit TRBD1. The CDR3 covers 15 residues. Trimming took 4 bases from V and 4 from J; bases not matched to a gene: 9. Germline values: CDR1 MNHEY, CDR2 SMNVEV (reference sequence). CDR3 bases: TGTGCCAGCAGTTCGACAGGGGCTCCTCCTTACGAGCAGTACTTC. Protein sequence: CASSSTGAPPYEQYF.

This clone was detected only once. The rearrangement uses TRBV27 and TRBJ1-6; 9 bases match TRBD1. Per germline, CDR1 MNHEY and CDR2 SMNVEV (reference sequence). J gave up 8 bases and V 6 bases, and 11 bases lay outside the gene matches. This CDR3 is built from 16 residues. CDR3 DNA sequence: TGTGCCAGCAGCTATCTTAGGGGACAGGGCGATTCACCCCTCCACTTT. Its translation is CASSYLRGQGDSPLHF.

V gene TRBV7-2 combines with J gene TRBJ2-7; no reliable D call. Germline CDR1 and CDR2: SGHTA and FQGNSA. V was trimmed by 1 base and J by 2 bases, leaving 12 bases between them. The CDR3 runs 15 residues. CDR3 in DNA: TGTGCCAGCAGCTTAGTGCTTAATACCCCCTACGAGCAGTACTTC. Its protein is CASSLVLNTPYEQYF.

CDR3: CASSLGEEGLNEQYF. The CDR3 DNA sequence: TGTGCCAGCAGTTTGGGGGAGGAAGGCTTGAACGAGCAGTACTTC. This chain links TRBV4-2 with TRBJ2-7; possible D gene TRBD2, 6 bases. Germline loops: CDR1 LGHNA, CDR2 YNFKEQ. This CDR3 is built from 15 residues. The V gene lost 6 bases and the J gene lost 5 bases, with 20 bases spanning the gap.